This TCR beta chain was captured in a study of control samples from healthy donors and cancer patients. This CDR3 spans 14 amino acids. V lost 0 bases to trimming and J lost 1 base, with 7 bases between them. CDR1 is LNHNV, CDR2 YYDKDF, per germline (reference sequence). Repertoires were generated with immunoSEQ multiplex PCR, while TCRdb's copy carries only in-frame clones and drops some. Of about 150,000 clones listed, over 90% are singletons. The receptor was isolated from a man aged 50-60 years in good health. The V call is TRBV15, the J call TRBJ2-7; D ambiguous. The specimen was blood. The chain's CDR3 is CATSRDTSSYEQYF. The CDR3 DNA reads as TGTGCCACCAGCAGAGATACGAGTTCCTACGAGCAGTACTTC.